Shown below are 22 T cell receptor beta chains from a single sample sequenced in a study of OX40 agonist ivuxolimab in advanced cancers. Clones were read by immunoSEQ multiplex PCR, and TCRdb kept only the in-frame ones, dropping some. The sample has more than 95,000 clones; 75% to 95% are singletons. The material sequenced was CD4+ or CD8+ T cells sorted from blood, taken in a trial of the OX40 agonist ivuxolimab. These TCRs come from an adult with an advanced solid tumor such as melanoma, head and neck, liver or kidney cancer.

V usage is TRBV7-2 and J usage is TRBJ2-7; D possibly matches TRBD1 or TRBD2 (5 bases each). V was trimmed by 5 bases and J by 3 bases, leaving 11 bases between them. The CDR3 sequence is 13 residues long. Germline V CDR1 and CDR2: SGHTA, FQGNSA. CDR3 sequence: CASSPGRFYEQYF. The CDR3 region has the DNA TGTGCCAGCAGCCCGGGACGGTTCTACGAGCAGTACTTC.

This chain uses TRBV11-2 with TRBJ2-3, with a possible D match to TRBD1 (6 bases). V was pared by 2 bases and J by 1 base, with 19 bases between. CDR1 and CDR2 from the germline V gene are SGHAT and FQNNGV. There are 18 residues in the CDR3. The CDR3 protein is CASSLSLPQGWGTDTQYF. In DNA, the CDR3 is TGTGCCAGCAGCTTAAGCCTTCCACAGGGTTGGGGCACAGATACGCAGTATTTT.

The V and J genes are TRBV27 and TRBJ2-1, with 15 bases that match TRBD2. Germline V gives CDR1 MNHEY, CDR2 SMNVEV (reference sequence). This CDR3 is built from 16 residues. Trimming removed 5 bases from V and 10 bases from J; junction bases left unmatched: 9. The CDR3 sequence is CASSGQPGLAGGEQFF. CDR3 nucleotide sequence: TGTGCCAGCAGTGGGCAACCGGGACTAGCGGGAGGCGAGCAGTTCTTC.

This chain connects TRBV18 to TRBJ2-1; D is unresolved. Germline CDR1 reads KGHSH; CDR2 reads LQKENI. V shed 3 bases and J shed 1 base, with 13 bases lying between them. The length of the CDR3 is 16 residues. CDR3 sequence (DNA): TGTGCCAGCTCACCGCCGGGTGCTATTTCCTACAATGAGCAGTTCTTC. It codes for CASSPPGAISYNEQFF.

The chain combines TRBV7-8 with TRBJ2-4; 8 positions match TRBD2. This CDR3 region has 15 residues. From germline, CDR1 is SGHVS and CDR2 FQNEAQ. The V and J ends lost 5 bases and 5 bases, in that order; junction bases with no gene match: 8. The CDR3 DNA reads as TGTGCCAGCAGCCCTAGACCACTAGCGGAAAACATTCAGTACTTC. Protein product: CASSPRPLAENIQYF.

The J gene is TRBJ1-2, the V gene TRBV9; TRBD1 might be the D (6 bases). Germline CDR1 is SGDLS and CDR2 is YYNGEE. This CDR3 comprises 15 residues. Trimming stripped 2 bases from V and 3 bases from J, with 14 bases between. CDR3 sequence reads: CASSVTGSGDYGYTF. The DNA of the CDR3 is TGTGCCAGCAGCGTTACAGGGTCAGGGGACTATGGCTACACCTTC.

This chain joins TRBV23-1 and TRBJ2-2, with D maybe TRBD2 (6 bases). TRBV23-1 is placed among ORFs of uncertain function. CDR3 length: 17 amino acids. Trimming cost V 0 bases and J 0 bases, with 11 bases left between them. CDR3 protein: CASSQSGRDPNTGELFF. The DNA of the CDR3 is TGCGCCAGCAGTCAATCGGGGCGGGATCCGAACACCGGGGAGCTGTTTTTT.

The CDR3 sequence is CATTETMRAEAFF. The CDR3 coding sequence is TGTGCCACCACCGAGACTATGCGAGCTGAAGCTTTCTTT. The gene calls are TRBV15 and TRBJ1-1; D not certain. Germline V lookup: CDR1 LNHNV, CDR2 YYDKDF (reference sequence). V gave up 7 bases and J gave up 6 bases, with 15 bases separating them. This CDR3 comprises 13 residues.

The count of this clone is one. This sequence joins TRBV2 and TRBJ2-1; TRBD2 is a possible D gene (5 bases). This CDR3 has 16 residues. Per germline, CDR1 SNHLY and CDR2 FYNNEI. V was trimmed by 7 bases and J by 0 bases, leaving 16 bases between them. Here the CDR3 DNA reads TGTGCCAGCACCCTAACGGGGAGAAACTCCTACAATGAGCAGTTCTTC. It encodes CASTLTGRNSYNEQFF. The full variable domain, with the rest looked up from reference TRBV2 and TRBJ2-1, is EPEVTQTPSHQVTQMGQEVILRCVPISNHLYFYWYRQILGQKVEFLVSFYNNEISEKSEIFDDQFSVERPDGSNFTLKIRSTKLEDSAMYFCASTLTGRNSYNEQFFGPGTRLTVL.

The rearrangement links TRBV19 to TRBJ1-3, with no clear D. Germline V gene lookup returns CDR1 LNHDA and CDR2 SQIVND (reference sequence). Deletions cut 9 bases from V and 0 bases from J, with 12 bases between. The CDR3 runs 14 residues. CDR3 coding DNA: TGTGCCAGCCGAACGGTTAGCTCTGGAAACACCATATATTTT. Protein sequence: CASRTVSSGNTIYF.

This clone was counted a single time. The chain has TRBV7-2 and TRBJ2-5, with 13 nucleotides matching TRBD2. This CDR3 spans 19 amino acids. Unmatched junction bases numbered 18, after V lost 7 bases and J lost 4 bases. Germline-derived CDR1 and CDR2 are SGHTA and FQGNSA. This CDR3 is CASKKNPGLAGMRGETQYF. CDR3 DNA sequence: TGTGCCAGCAAGAAAAATCCGGGACTAGCGGGAATGAGGGGAGAGACCCAGTACTTC. The full variable domain, completed using reference TRBV7-2 and TRBJ2-5, is GAGVSQSPSNKVTEKGKDVELRCDPISGHTALYWYRQSLGQGLEFLIYFQGNSAPDKSGLPSDRFSAERTGGSVSTLTIQRTQQEDSAVYLCASKKNPGLAGMRGETQYFGPGTRLLVL.

This clone showed up just once. The V call is TRBV7-9, the J call TRBJ1-2, with D unclear. Germline V gene data show CDR1 as SEHNR and CDR2 as FQNEAQ (reference sequence). The V end lost 5 bases, the J end lost 4 bases, and 14 bases lay between the germline ends. The CDR3 spans 14 residues. The CDR3 reads CASSQPGHGYGYTF. Written as DNA, the CDR3 is TGTGCCAGCAGCCAACCGGGCCACGGCTATGGCTACACCTTC.

The V call is TRBV6-5, the J call TRBJ2-7; 13 bases are shared with TRBD2. The V segment lost 4 bases and the J segment 2 bases; nucleotides outside the gene matches: 2. Germline CDR1 is MNHEY and CDR2 is SVGAGI. The CDR3 spans 15 residues. The CDR3 DNA sequence: TGTGCCAGCAGTTCGACTAGCGGGAGGACCTACGAGCAGTACTTC. Translation: CASSSTSGRTYEQYF.

This rearrangement joins TRBV18 to TRBJ1-5; D possibly corresponds to TRBD1 (6 bases). With 5 bases removed from V and 2 bases from J, the gap between germline ends came to 10 bases. Per the germline V gene, CDR1 is KGHSH and CDR2 is LQKENI. The CDR3 spans 14 residues. The CDR3 DNA follows: TGTGCCAGCTCAGAGGGGGTCGGCAATCAGCCCCAGCATTTT. Its translation is CASSEGVGNQPQHF.

The rearrangement links TRBV4-2 to TRBJ2-1, with TRBD2 matching 11 bases. Germline V gene sequence: CDR1 LGHNA, CDR2 YNFKEQ. The CDR3 contains 14 residues. With V trimmed by 4 bases and J by 8 bases, 4 bases remained unmatched. The DNA for the CDR3 is TGTGCCAGCAGCCCTCGACTAGCGGGGTATGAGCAGTTCTTC. Translating gives CASSPRLAGYEQFF.

The chain combines TRBV7-2 with TRBJ2-7, with TRBD2 matching 9 bases. The CDR3 covers 16 residues. The germline gives CDR1 SGHTA, CDR2 FQGNSA. The junction had 5 bases not matched to a gene; V was cut back by 1 base and J by 1 base. CDR3 bases: TGTGCCAGCAGCTTAGGGACTAGCGTTCCATCCTACGAGCAGTACTTC. Translating gives CASSLGTSVPSYEQYF.

The chain employs TRBV21-1 and TRBJ2-3; TRBD2 is taken as the D call from the table, unchecked against the DNA. TRBV21-1 is noted as a pseudogene. This CDR3 comprises 19 residues. The CDR3 nucleotides are TGTGCCAGCAGCAAAATCAATGGACTAGCGGGGGGGAACACAGATACGCAGTATTTT. This sequence encodes CASSKINGLAGGNTDTQYF.

This chain uses TRBV7-6 with TRBJ2-3; 7 bases are shared with TRBD1. V was pared by 4 bases and J by 0 bases, with 4 bases of the junction left unmatched. The CDR3 is 15 residues long. CDR1 is SGHVS and CDR2 is FNYEAQ in the germline V gene. The CDR3 loop is CASSSNRGSTDTQYF. The CDR3 DNA follows: TGTGCCAGCAGCTCCAACAGGGGTAGCACAGATACGCAGTATTTT.

V usage is TRBV6-5 and J usage is TRBJ2-7; no clear D. V was clipped by 2 bases and J by 2 bases, with 13 bases between them. The CDR3 runs to 15 residues. The V gene's germline CDR1 is MNHEY and CDR2 SVGAGI. The DNA of the CDR3 is TGTGCCAGCAGTTACGATCCGCAGGCTACCTACGAGCAGTACTTC. As protein: CASSYDPQATYEQYF.

V usage is TRBV9 and J usage is TRBJ2-7; D gene uncertain. CDR3 length: 15 residues. Germline CDR1 SGDLS, CDR2 YYNGEE. Deletions cut 0 bases from V and 6 bases from J, with 16 bases between. CDR3 DNA: TGTGCCAGCAGCGTAGCTCCCCACCTTCGAGGCGAGCAGTACTTC. Encoded protein: CASSVAPHLRGEQYF. Full variable domain (outside the CDR3, taken from reference TRBV9 and TRBJ2-7): DSGVTQTPKHLITATGQRVTLRCSPRSGDLSVYWYQQSLDQGLQFLIQYYNGEERAKGNILERFSAQQFPDLHSELNLSSLELGDSALYFCASSVAPHLRGEQYFGPGTRLTVT.

The chain links TRBV5-1 to TRBJ2-3; 7 bases fit TRBD2. This CDR3 contains 14 residues. CDR1 and CDR2 (germline): SGHRS, YFSETQ. Germline trimming cut 1 base from V and 4 bases from J; bases unmatched to any gene: 3. The CDR3 DNA sequence: TGCGCCAGCAGCTTGCGGGCGGGAGCAGATACGCAGTATTTT. It is translated as CASSLRAGADTQYF.

The chain joins TRBV10-1 to TRBJ2-7; 7 bases line up with TRBD2. The junction had 12 bases not matched to a gene; V was cut back by 2 bases and J by 2 bases. Germline-derived CDR1 and CDR2 are WNHNN and SYGVQD (reference sequence). The CDR3 covers 17 residues. The CDR3 loop reads CASSEPLGLVGPYEQYF. CDR3 sequence (DNA): TGCGCCAGCAGTGAGCCGCTTGGACTAGTAGGACCCTACGAGCAGTACTTC.